Below, 26 T cell receptor beta chains from the same sample are listed, as sequenced in a study of persistence of HIV-infected CD4 T cells. An overlapping HIV-1 Gag peptide pool stimulated these cells at roughly 0.97 ug/peptide/mL. CD40L/CD69 double-negative CD45RO-high memory CD4+ T cells were collected. No cognate antigen is known for these TCRs. Sequencing used immunoSEQ version 4 in survey mode. Data came from immunoSEQ multiplex PCR; TCRdb stores just in-frame clones and leaves some out. Of 30,000 to 35,000 clones listed, approximately 80% were seen once; the top ten hold 18%. This material consisted of CD4+ T cells sorted from PBMCs after approximately 19-hour stimulation, taken from a patient who received antiretroviral therapy. Every receptor here comes from an adult woman with HIV who was CMV-seropositive.

This clone was seen a handful of times. The chain joins TRBV28 to TRBJ1-5, with 9 bases identical to TRBD1. The germline gives CDR1 MDHEN, CDR2 SYDVKM. This CDR3 contains 15 residues. Germline trimming cut 6 bases from V and 6 bases from J; bases unmatched to any gene: 9. The CDR3 region is CASRSLGTGFQPQHF. The CDR3 DNA follows: TGTGCCAGCAGATCTCTAGGGACAGGGTTTCAGCCCCAGCATTTT. Drawing the rest from reference TRBV28 and TRBJ1-5, the complete variable domain is DVKVTQSSRYLVKRTGEKVFLECVQDMDHENMFWYRQDPGLGLRLIYFSYDVKMKEKGDIPEGYSVSREKKERFSLILESASTNQTSMYLCASRSLGTGFQPQHFGDGTRLSIL.

J is TRBJ2-7 and V is TRBV24-1; D gene unclear. V lost 9 bases and J lost 3, with 23 bases in between. The CDR3 is made up of 16 amino acids. Germline CDR1 reads KGHDR; CDR2 reads SFDVKD. Written as DNA, the CDR3 is TGTGCCACCGCCGTTGAGGATGTGGGCCTCAACTACGAGCAGTACTTC. It codes for CATAVEDVGLNYEQYF.

This clone came up a few times. The chain joins TRBV7-6 to TRBJ1-2; TRBD1 matches 7 bases. V lost 2 bases, J lost 0 bases, and 6 bases stayed unmatched. From germline, CDR1 is SGHVS and CDR2 FNYEAQ. The CDR3 covers 16 residues. Written as DNA, the CDR3 is TGTGCCAGCAGCTTAACCGGGACAGCTTCTAACTATGGCTACACCTTC. It specifies CASSLTGTASNYGYTF.

The rearrangement links TRBV28 to TRBJ1-2, with TRBD1 identical over 10 bases. This CDR3 region has 15 residues. Germline V gene lookup returns CDR1 MDHEN and CDR2 SYDVKM. V shed 6 bases and J 2 bases; nucleotides not matched to a gene: 6. Here the CDR3 DNA reads TGTGCCAGCAGCTCGGAGGGACAGGGGAACTATGGCTACACCTTC. Its translation is CASSSEGQGNYGYTF.

Concerning this clone: At one end, the junction sequence differs from germline, possibly due to a read error. The rearrangement links TRBV30 to TRBJ1-2, with 7 bases identical to TRBD1. Germline lookup yields CDR1 GTSNPN and CDR2 SVGIG (reference sequence). The CDR3 has 16 amino acids. The CDR3 sequence: CAWTFNRGRGTDLLSF. The CDR3 DNA reads as TGTGCCTGGACTTTTAACAGGGGCAGGGGGACCGATCTTTTGAGCTTC.

The chain combines TRBV28 with TRBJ1-5, with no clear D. CDR1 is MDHEN and CDR2 is SYDVKM in the germline V gene. V dropped 4 bases and J dropped 1 base, with 14 bases sitting between them. CDR3 length: 16 amino acids. The DNA for the CDR3 is TGTGCCAGCAGTTCCTATATCCGCGGCAGCAATCAGCCCCAGCATTTT. Translating it yields CASSSYIRGSNQPQHF.

This clone was detected once. The gene calls are TRBV28 and TRBJ2-1; D remains ambiguous. CDR1 is MDHEN and CDR2 is SYDVKM in the germline V gene. The length of the CDR3 is 10 residues. V lost 6 bases and J 7 bases, leaving 4 bases between the germline ends. The CDR3 bases are TGTGCCAGCAGGGGTAATGAGCAGTTCTTC. This encodes CASRGNEQFF.

This CDR3 is CASSQGLAGTYNEQFF. Written as DNA, the CDR3 is TGCGCCAGCAGCCAGGGACTAGCGGGAACCTACAATGAGCAGTTCTTC. The gene calls are TRBV4-1 and TRBJ2-1; 13 bases are a match to TRBD2. The CDR3 has 16 amino acids. The J segment lost 2 bases and the V segment lost 3 bases, leaving 1 base of the junction unmatched. Germline values: CDR1 MGHRA, CDR2 YSYEKL.

The chain couples TRBV7-2 to TRBJ2-1; D gene uncertain. V gave up 1 base and J gave up 7 bases, with 11 bases separating them. Germline V CDR1 and CDR2: SGHTA, FQGNSA. CDR3 size: 14 residues. The CDR3 region has the DNA TGTGCCAGCAGCTTAGTAGTAGTTAGGAATGAGCAGTTCTTC. Its protein is CASSLVVVRNEQFF.

This chain joins TRBV6-6 and TRBJ1-1; 7 nucleotides line up with TRBD1. CDR1 MNHNY and CDR2 SVGAGI come from the germline V gene (reference sequence). The CDR3 loop spans 14 amino acids. J gave up 4 bases and V 5 bases, and 7 bases lay outside the gene matches. CDR3 sequence (DNA): TGTGCCAGCAGTACCTACAGGGGTGCCACTGAAGCTTTCTTT. It is translated as CASSTYRGATEAFF.

This rearrangement joins TRBV6-5 to TRBJ1-4; 7 bases align to TRBD1. The ends lost 4 bases at V and 7 bases at J; junction bases unmatched: 9. CDR1 is MNHEY, CDR2 SVGAGI, per germline. This CDR3 comprises 15 residues. CDR3 amino acids: CASSSRQGGPEKLFF. The CDR3 DNA reads TGTGCCAGCAGTTCGCGACAGGGTGGACCTGAAAAACTGTTTTTT.

J is TRBJ2-2 and V is TRBV19, with a possible D match to TRBD1 (6 bases). The CDR3 has 15 amino acids. Germline CDR1 is LNHDA and CDR2 is SQIVND (reference sequence). V was cut by 8 bases and J by 5 bases, with 18 bases left in between. The CDR3 nucleotides read TGTGCCAGTCAGACCTCCGGGACATATACCGGGGAGCTGTTTTTT. Encoded protein: CASQTSGTYTGELFF.

The rearrangement links TRBV19 to TRBJ2-3; TRBD2 is a possible D gene (6 bases). CDR1 is LNHDA, CDR2 SQIVND, per germline (reference sequence). CDR3 length equals 16 residues. Trimming left V 7 bases short and J 3 bases short, with 20 bases between. CDR3 protein: CASNSEEGRRTDTQYF. The CDR3, as DNA: TGTGCCAGTAATTCGGAGGAGGGTAGGAGAACAGATACGCAGTATTTT.

The chain couples TRBV7-6 to TRBJ1-1, with a weak D call TRBD1 (5 bases). V lost 2 bases and J lost 2, with 12 bases in between. This CDR3 spans 15 amino acids. Germline V gene data show CDR1 as SGHVS and CDR2 as FNYEAQ. CDR3 protein: CASSLTLGPNTEAFF. The CDR3 nucleotides are TGTGCCAGCAGCTTAACACTGGGGCCCAACACTGAAGCTTTCTTT.

The chain is built from TRBV6-1 and TRBJ2-7, with TRBD1 identical over 7 bases. Germline V lookup: CDR1 MNHNS, CDR2 SASEGT. CDR3 length: 15 amino acids. The V and J ends lost 1 base and 3 bases, in that order; junction bases with no gene match: 6. CDR3 in amino acids: CASSEGTGSIYEQYF. The CDR3 DNA sequence: TGTGCCAGCAGTGAAGGGACAGGCTCCATCTACGAGCAGTACTTC.

This chain uses TRBV9 with TRBJ1-1; TRBD1 matches 12 bases. Germline assignment: CDR1 SGDLS and CDR2 YYNGEE. The CDR3 runs to 19 residues. The V segment lost 5 bases and the J segment 3 bases; nucleotides outside the gene matches: 17. In nucleotides, the CDR3 is TGTGCCAGCAGGCGCGGGACAGGGGGCGGTGGTGGGGTGGACACTGAAGCTTTCTTT. As protein: CASRRGTGGGGGVDTEAFF. Full variable domain (remainder filled in from reference TRBV9 and TRBJ1-1): DSGVTQTPKHLITATGQRVTLRCSPRSGDLSVYWYQQSLDQGLQFLIQYYNGEERAKGNILERFSAQQFPDLHSELNLSSLELGDSALYFCASRRGTGGGGGVDTEAFFGQGTRLTVV.

This chain links TRBV5-1 with TRBJ1-1, with a weak D call TRBD1 (6 bases). This CDR3 comprises 14 residues. V was trimmed by 3 bases and J by 0 bases, leaving 9 bases between them. CDR1 is SGHRS and CDR2 is YFSETQ in the germline V gene. The CDR3 region is CASSWTDLNTEAFF. The CDR3 DNA reads TGCGCCAGCAGCTGGACAGACCTGAACACTGAAGCTTTCTTT.

The V gene is TRBV6-5, the J gene TRBJ1-5; a possible D gene is TRBD1 (5 bases). Deletions cut 8 bases from V and 0 bases from J, with 11 bases between. Germline V CDR1 and CDR2: MNHEY, SVGAGI. This CDR3 has 14 residues. CDR3: CASLNQGSNQPQHF. As DNA, the CDR3 is TGTGCCAGCCTAAACCAGGGTAGCAATCAGCCCCAGCATTTT.

The chain has TRBV2 and TRBJ1-2; D may be TRBD1 (6 bases). The V and J ends lost 7 bases and 0 bases respectively, with 15 bases between them. In germline, CDR1 is SNHLY, CDR2 FYNNEI. This CDR3 has 15 amino acids. The CDR3 nucleotides are TGTGCCAGCAAGATGGACAGTGCAGCTAACTATGGCTACACCTTC. Amino acid sequence: CASKMDSAANYGYTF.

This chain joins TRBV10-3 and TRBJ2-1; TRBD2 aligns across 14 bases. V lost 8 bases, J lost 3 bases, and 21 bases stayed unmatched. CDR3 length: 21 residues. CDR1 is ENHRY, CDR2 SYGVKD, per germline. CDR3 sequence reads: CAIQKRTGTSGSGRDYNEQFF. The DNA for the CDR3 is TGTGCCATCCAAAAAAGAACCGGGACTAGCGGGAGTGGGAGGGACTACAATGAGCAGTTCTTC.

This clone was seen a handful of times. This rearrangement joins TRBV5-4 to TRBJ1-6; 7 bases are shared with TRBD1. V shed 10 bases, J shed 6 bases, and the junction held 7 bases outside the gene matches. Germline V gives CDR1 SGHNT, CDR2 YYREEE (reference sequence). The CDR3 is made up of 13 amino acids. The DNA for the CDR3 is TGTGCCGGGGGGGACAGACTTAATTCACCCCTCCACTTT. Translating gives CAGGDRLNSPLHF.

The CDR3 loop is CASSIGQRAHDREQFF. CDR3 DNA: TGTGCCAGTAGTATAGGACAGCGGGCCCACGATCGGGAGCAGTTCTTC. V is TRBV19 and J is TRBJ2-1, with D perhaps TRBD2 (6 bases). With 1 base removed from V and 10 bases from J, the gap between germline ends came to 20 bases. The CDR3 extends over 16 amino acids. Per the germline V gene, CDR1 is LNHDA and CDR2 is SQIVND (reference sequence).

This clone appeared once. V is TRBV7-9 and J is TRBJ1-5, with TRBD1 as a possible D gene (5 bases). Germline CDR1 and CDR2: SEHNR and FQNEAQ (reference sequence). V lost 6 bases, J lost 4 bases, and 10 bases lay in between. CDR3 length: 13 residues. CDR3 sequence: CASSRDLNQPQHF. For the CDR3, the DNA is TGTGCCAGCAGTCGGGACCTAAATCAGCCCCAGCATTTT.

The gene calls are TRBV5-1 and TRBJ1-1; TRBD1 matches 9 bases. The J segment lost 4 bases and the V segment lost 4 bases, leaving 8 bases of the junction unmatched. The CDR3 covers 15 residues. Germline V gene data show CDR1 as SGHRS and CDR2 as YFSETQ. In DNA form, the CDR3 reads TGCGCCAGCAGCAGGGGGACAGGGAACCCCACTGAAGCTTTCTTT. Translation gives CASSRGTGNPTEAFF.

The V and J genes are TRBV6-5 and TRBJ2-5, with TRBD1 matching over 10 bases. Trimming removed 6 bases from V and 1 base from J; junction bases left unmatched: 2. The CDR3 contains 14 residues. Looked up from germline, CDR1 is MNHEY and CDR2 is SVGAGI. CDR3 sequence: CASRGQGSQETQYF. As DNA, the CDR3 is TGTGCCAGCAGGGGACAGGGGAGCCAAGAGACCCAGTACTTC.

The chain is built from TRBV24-1 and TRBJ1-1; possible D gene TRBD1, 5 bases. The length of the CDR3 is 13 residues. Trimming pared 7 bases from V and 4 bases from J, leaving 12 bases between. Germline lookup yields CDR1 KGHDR and CDR2 SFDVKD. This chain's CDR3 is CATRGPGSTEAFF. The CDR3 DNA sequence: TGTGCCACCAGGGGACCGGGGAGCACTGAAGCTTTCTTT.